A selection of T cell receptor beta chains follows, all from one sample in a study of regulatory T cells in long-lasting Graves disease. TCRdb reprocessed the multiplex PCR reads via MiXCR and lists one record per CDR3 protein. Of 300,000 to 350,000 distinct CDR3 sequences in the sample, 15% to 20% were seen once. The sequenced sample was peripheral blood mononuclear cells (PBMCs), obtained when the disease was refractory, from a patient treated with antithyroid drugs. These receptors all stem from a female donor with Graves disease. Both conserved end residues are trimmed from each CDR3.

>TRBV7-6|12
ASSLPDSYDTIY
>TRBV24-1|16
ATSPSARTPGGNYGYT
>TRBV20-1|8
SAPPETQY
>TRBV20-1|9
SARVRGGYT
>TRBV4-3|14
ASSQDLGGAGWSQY
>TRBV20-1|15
SARAYGTSGRQETQY
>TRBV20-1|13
SATGTDSGANVLT
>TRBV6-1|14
ASSEGRWDGSDGYT
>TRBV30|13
AWSVGTSGTDTQY
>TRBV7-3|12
ASSPGGYSQQAF
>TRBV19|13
ASSIRTRSGNTIY
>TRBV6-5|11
ASSYSENQPQH
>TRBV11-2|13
ASSPWTGAAYEQY
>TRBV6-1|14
ASRAARGQRSTEAF
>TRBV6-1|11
ASQEVGNTEAF
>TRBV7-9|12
ASSVEGAFQPQH
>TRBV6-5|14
ASSYLQGLNTGELF
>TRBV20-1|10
SARLRNTEAF
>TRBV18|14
ASSPQFLGTNTEAF
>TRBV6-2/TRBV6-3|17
ASSYSRGDVLSGANVLT
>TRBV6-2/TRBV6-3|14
ATKDVPGTGNTEAF
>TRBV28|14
ASSSGGSGYGETQY
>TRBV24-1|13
ATSDSTSGSYEQY
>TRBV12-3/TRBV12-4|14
ASSKTAQIYNSPLH
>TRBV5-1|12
ASSLRGNTGELF